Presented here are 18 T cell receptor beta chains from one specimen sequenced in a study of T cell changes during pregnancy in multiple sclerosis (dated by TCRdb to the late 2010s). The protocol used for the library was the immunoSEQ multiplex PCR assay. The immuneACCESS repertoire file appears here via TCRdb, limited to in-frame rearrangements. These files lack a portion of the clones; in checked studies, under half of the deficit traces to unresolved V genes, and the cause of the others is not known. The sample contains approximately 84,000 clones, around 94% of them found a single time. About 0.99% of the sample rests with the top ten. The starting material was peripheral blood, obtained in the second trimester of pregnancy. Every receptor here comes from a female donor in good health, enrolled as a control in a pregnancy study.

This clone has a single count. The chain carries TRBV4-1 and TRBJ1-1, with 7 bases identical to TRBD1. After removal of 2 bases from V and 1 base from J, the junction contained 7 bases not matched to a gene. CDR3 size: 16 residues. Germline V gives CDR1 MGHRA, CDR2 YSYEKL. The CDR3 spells CASSQFSDRENTEAFF. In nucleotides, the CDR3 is TGCGCCAGCAGCCAATTCTCCGACAGGGAGAACACTGAAGCTTTCTTT.

The DNA of the CDR3 is TGTGCCAGCAGCCGTACAGGACCGTCCTACGAGCAGTACTTC. It codes for CASSRTGPSYEQYF. V gene TRBV5-8 combines with J gene TRBJ2-7; D may be TRBD1 (5 bases). CDR1 and CDR2 from the germline V gene are SGHTS and YDEGEE. The CDR3 covers 14 residues. V lost 4 bases, J lost 1 base, and 12 bases lay in between.

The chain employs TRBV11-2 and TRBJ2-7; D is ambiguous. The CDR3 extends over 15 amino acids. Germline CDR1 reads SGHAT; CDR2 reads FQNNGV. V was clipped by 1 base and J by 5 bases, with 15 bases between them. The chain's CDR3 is CASSLVHSVIDEQYF. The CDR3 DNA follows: TGTGCCAGCAGCTTAGTTCACTCCGTTATAGACGAGCAGTACTTC.

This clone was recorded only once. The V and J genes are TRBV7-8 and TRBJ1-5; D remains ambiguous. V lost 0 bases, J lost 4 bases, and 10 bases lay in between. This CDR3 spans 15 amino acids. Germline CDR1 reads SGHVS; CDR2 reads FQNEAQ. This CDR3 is CASSLAIGENQPQHF. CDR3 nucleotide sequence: TGTGCCAGCAGCTTAGCGATTGGAGAGAATCAGCCCCAGCATTTT.

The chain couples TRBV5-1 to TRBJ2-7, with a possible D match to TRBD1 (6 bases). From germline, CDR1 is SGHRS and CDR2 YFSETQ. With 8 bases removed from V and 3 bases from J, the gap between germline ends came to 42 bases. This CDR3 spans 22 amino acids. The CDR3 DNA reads TGCGCCAGTAAATCCAAGCCCTCATCAGGCTTTATGGTTCGAGGGGGTGACTACGAGCAGTACTTC. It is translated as CASKSKPSSGFMVRGGDYEQYF.

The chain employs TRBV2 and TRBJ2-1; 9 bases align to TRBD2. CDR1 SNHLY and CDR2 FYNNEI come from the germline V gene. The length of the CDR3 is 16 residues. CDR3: CAPAKTREGSYNEQFF. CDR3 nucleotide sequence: TGTGCTCCAGCAAAGACGCGGGAGGGCTCCTACAATGAGCAGTTCTTC.

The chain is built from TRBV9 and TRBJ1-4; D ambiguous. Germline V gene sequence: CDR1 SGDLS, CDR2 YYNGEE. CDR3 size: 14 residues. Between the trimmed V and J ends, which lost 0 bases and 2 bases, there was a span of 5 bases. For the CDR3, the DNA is TGTGCCAGCAGCGTAGGGGCTACTAATGAAAAACTGTTTTTT. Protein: CASSVGATNEKLFF.

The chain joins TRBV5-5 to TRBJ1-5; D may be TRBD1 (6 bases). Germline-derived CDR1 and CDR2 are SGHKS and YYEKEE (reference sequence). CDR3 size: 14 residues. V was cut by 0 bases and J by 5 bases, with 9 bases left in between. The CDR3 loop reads CASSLVGGDQPQHF. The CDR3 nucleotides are TGTGCCAGCAGCTTGGTAGGGGGGGATCAGCCCCAGCATTTT. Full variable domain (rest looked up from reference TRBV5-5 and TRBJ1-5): DAGVTQSPTHLIKTRGQQVTLRCSPISGHKSVSWYQQVLGQGPQFIFQYYEKEERGRGNFPDRFSARQFPNYSSELNVNALLLGDSALYLCASSLVGGDQPQHFGDGTRLSIL.

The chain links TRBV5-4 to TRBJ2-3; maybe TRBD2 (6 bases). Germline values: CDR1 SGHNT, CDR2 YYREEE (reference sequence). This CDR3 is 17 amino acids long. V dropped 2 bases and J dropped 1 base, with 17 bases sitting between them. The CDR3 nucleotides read TGTGCCAGCAGCTTACCTCTTCGGGGGAGACGCACAGATACGCAGTATTTT. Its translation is CASSLPLRGRRTDTQYF.

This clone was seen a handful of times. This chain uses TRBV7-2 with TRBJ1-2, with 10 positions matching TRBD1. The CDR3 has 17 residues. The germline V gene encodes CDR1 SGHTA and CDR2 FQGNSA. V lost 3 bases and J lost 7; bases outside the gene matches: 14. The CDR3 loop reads CASSFGQGEGESSGYTF. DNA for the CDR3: TGTGCCAGCAGCTTCGGACAGGGGGAGGGGGAAAGTAGTGGCTACACCTTC. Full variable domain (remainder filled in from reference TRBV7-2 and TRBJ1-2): GAGVSQSPSNKVTEKGKDVELRCDPISGHTALYWYRQSLGQGLEFLIYFQGNSAPDKSGLPSDRFSAERTGGSVSTLTIQRTQQEDSAVYLCASSFGQGEGESSGYTFGSGTRLTVV.

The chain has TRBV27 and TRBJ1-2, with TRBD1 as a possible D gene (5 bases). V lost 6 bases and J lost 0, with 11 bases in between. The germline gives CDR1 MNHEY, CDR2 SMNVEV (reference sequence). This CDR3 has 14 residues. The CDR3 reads CASRGGFTNYGYTF. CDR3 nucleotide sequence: TGTGCCAGCAGGGGGGGATTCACTAACTATGGCTACACCTTC.

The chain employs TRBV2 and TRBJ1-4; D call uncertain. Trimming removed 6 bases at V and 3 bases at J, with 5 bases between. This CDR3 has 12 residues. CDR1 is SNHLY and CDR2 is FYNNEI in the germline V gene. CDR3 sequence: CASRQSNEKLFF. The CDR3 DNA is TGTGCCAGCAGACAGTCTAATGAAAAACTGTTTTTT. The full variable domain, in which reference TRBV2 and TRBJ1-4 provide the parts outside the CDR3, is EPEVTQTPSHQVTQMGQEVILRCVPISNHLYFYWYRQILGQKVEFLVSFYNNEISEKSEIFDDQFSVERPDGSNFTLKIRSTKLEDSAMYFCASRQSNEKLFFGSGTQLSVL.

CDR3 bases: TGTGCCAGCTCACCGCATCGACAGGGGTACGAGCAGTACTTC. Amino acids: CASSPHRQGYEQYF. This chain uses TRBV18 with TRBJ2-7; 8 nucleotides agree with TRBD1. The CDR3 consists of 14 residues. Germline V CDR1 and CDR2: KGHSH, LQKENI. Trimming removed 3 bases from V and 4 bases from J; junction bases left unmatched: 5.

CDR3 DNA sequence: TGTGCCTGGAGTGCGACAGGGGGGTATCAGCCCCAGCATTTT. This encodes CAWSATGGYQPQHF. The V gene is TRBV30, the J gene TRBJ1-5, with TRBD1 matching 9 bases. Germline trimming cut 1 base from V and 5 bases from J; bases unmatched to any gene: 3. CDR1 is GTSNPN and CDR2 is SVGIG in the germline V gene (reference sequence). The CDR3 length is 14 residues.

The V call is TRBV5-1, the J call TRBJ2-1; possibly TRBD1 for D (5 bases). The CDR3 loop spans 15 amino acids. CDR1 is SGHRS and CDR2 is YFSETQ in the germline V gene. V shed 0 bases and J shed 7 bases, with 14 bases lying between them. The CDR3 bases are TGCGCCAGCAGCTTGGGACAGATAATCGGGAATGAGCAGTTCTTC. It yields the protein CASSLGQIIGNEQFF.

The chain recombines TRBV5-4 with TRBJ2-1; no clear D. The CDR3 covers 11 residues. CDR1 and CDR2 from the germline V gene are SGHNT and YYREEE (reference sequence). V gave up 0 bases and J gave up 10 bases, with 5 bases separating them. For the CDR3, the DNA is TGTGCCAGCAGCTTGGACTACGAGCAGTTCTTC. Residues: CASSLDYEQFF. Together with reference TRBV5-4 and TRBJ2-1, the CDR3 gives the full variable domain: ETGVTQSPTHLIKTRGQQVTLRCSSQSGHNTVSWYQQALGQGPQFIFQYYREEENGRGNFPPRFSGLQFPNYSSELNVNALELDDSALYLCASSLDYEQFFGPGTRLTVL.

The CDR3 DNA is TGTGCCAGCAGCCCATCCGGGACAGGAGACTACGAGCAGTACTTC. Translation: CASSPSGTGDYEQYF. The J gene is TRBJ2-7, the V gene TRBV7-9; 8 nucleotides agree with TRBD1. CDR3 length equals 15 residues. CDR1 is SEHNR and CDR2 is FQNEAQ in the germline V gene (reference sequence). V lost 5 bases, J lost 3 bases, and 9 bases stayed unmatched.

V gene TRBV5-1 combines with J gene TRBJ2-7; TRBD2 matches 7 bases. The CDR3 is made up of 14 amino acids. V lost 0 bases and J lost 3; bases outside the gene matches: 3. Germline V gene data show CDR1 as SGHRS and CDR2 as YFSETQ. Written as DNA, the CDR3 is TGCGCCAGCAGCTTGGGGGGGGGAGGCTACGAGCAGTACTTC. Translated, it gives CASSLGGGGYEQYF.